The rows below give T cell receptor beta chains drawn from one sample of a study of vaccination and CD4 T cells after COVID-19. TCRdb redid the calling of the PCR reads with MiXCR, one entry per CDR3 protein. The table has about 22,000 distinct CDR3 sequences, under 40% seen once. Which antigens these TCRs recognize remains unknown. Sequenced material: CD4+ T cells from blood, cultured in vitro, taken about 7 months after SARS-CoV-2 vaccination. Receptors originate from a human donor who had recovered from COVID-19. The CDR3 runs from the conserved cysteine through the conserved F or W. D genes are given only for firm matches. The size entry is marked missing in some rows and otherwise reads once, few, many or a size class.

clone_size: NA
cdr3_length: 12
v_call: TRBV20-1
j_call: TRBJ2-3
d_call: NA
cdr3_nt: TGCAGTGCTAGCGAAGACAAAGATACGCAGTATTTT
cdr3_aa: CSASEDKDTQYF

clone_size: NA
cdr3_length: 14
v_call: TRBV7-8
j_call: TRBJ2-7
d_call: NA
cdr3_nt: TGTGCCAGCAGCTTATCTTCGGGGTACTACGAGCAGTACTTC
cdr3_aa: CASSLSSGYYEQYF

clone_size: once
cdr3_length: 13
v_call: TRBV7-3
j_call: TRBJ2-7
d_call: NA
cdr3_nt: TGTGCCAGCAGCATAAGGCTAGTCTACGAGCAGTACTTC
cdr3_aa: CASSIRLVYEQYF

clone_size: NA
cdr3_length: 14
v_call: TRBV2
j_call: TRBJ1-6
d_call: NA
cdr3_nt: TGTGCCAGCAGTGAAGTGGGGGCAGATTCACCCCTCCACTTT
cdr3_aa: CASSEVGADSPLHF

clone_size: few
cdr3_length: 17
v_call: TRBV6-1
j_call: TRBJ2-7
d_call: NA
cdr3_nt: TGTGCCAGCAGTGAAGCGGATCAGGGATTCGAACCCTACGAGCAGTACTTC
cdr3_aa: CASSEADQGFEPYEQYF

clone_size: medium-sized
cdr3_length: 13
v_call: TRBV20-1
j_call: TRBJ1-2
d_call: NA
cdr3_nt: TGCAGTGCTAGAGATCCCAGGGCAGGTGGCTACACCTTC
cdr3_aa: CSARDPRAGGYTF

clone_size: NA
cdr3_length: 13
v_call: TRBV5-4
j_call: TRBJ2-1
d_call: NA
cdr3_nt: TGTGCCAGCAGCCTGGACTCCTACAATGAGCAGTTCTTC
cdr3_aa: CASSLDSYNEQFF

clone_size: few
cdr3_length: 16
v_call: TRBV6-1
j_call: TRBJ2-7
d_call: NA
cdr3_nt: TGTGCCAGCAGCCATAAGGCCGCGGGACCCCCCATGGGGCAGTACTTC
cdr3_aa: CASSHKAAGPPMGQYF

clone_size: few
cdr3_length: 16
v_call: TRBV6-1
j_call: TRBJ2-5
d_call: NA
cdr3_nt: TGTGCCAGCAGAAGCCGGGACGGACGGATCCAAGAGACCCAGTACTTC
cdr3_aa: CASRSRDGRIQETQYF

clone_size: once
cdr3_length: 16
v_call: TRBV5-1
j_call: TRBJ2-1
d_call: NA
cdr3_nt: TGCGCCAGCAGCTTGGTAGCGGCGAGCTCCTACAATGAGCAGTTCTTC
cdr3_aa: CASSLVAASSYNEQFF

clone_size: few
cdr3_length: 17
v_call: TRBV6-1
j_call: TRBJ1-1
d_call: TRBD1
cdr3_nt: TGTGCCAGCAGCCAGGGGCAGGGGGCACCAATGAACACTGAAGCTTTCTTT
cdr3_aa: CASSQGQGAPMNTEAFF

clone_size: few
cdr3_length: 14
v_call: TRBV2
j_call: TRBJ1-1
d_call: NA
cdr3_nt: TGTGCCAGCAGCGAGTCAACATCGAACACTGAAGCTTTCTTT
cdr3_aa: CASSESTSNTEAFF

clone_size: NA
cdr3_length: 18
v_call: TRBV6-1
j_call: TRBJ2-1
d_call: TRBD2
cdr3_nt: TGTGCCAGCAGGGTCTGGACTAGCGTGAAGAGCTCCTACAATGAGCAGTTCTTC
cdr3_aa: CASRVWTSVKSSYNEQFF

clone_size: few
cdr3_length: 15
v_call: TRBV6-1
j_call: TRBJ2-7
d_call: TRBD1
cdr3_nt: TGTGCCAGCAGTCGGACAGGGGGTTACTCCTACGAGCAGTACTTC
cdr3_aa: CASSRTGGYSYEQYF

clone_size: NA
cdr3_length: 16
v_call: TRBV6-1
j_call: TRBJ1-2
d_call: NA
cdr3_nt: TGTGCCAGCAGTCCGATCTCCACGGTGGTCAGGTTTGGCTACACCTTC
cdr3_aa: CASSPISTVVRFGYTF

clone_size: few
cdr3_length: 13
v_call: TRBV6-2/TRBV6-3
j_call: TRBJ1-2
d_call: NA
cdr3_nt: TGTGCCAGCACTAGAAGCGGGACCTATGGCTACACCTTC
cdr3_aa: CASTRSGTYGYTF

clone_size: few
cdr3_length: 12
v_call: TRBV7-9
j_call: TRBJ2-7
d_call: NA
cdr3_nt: TGTGCCAGCAGCTTAGTTAGGAACGAGCAGTACTTC
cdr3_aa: CASSLVRNEQYF

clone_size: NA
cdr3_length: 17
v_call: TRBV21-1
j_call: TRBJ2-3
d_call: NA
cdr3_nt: TGTGCCAGCAGCAAAGCCAGCGCTAGCGGTGAAACAGATACGCAGTATTTT
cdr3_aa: CASSKASASGETDTQYF

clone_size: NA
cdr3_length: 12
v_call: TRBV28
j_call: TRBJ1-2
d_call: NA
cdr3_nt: TGTGCCAGCAGTTTACGGCAGGGGGGCTACACCTTC
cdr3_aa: CASSLRQGGYTF

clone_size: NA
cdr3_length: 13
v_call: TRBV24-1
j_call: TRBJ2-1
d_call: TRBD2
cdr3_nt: TGTGCCACCAGTATTAGCGGGAGCGCTGAGCAGTTCTTC
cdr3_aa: CATSISGSAEQFF

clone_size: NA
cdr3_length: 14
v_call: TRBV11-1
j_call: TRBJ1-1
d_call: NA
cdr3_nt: TGTGCCAGCAGCTTACTTGGCCAGAACACTGAAGCTTTCTTT
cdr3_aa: CASSLLGQNTEAFF

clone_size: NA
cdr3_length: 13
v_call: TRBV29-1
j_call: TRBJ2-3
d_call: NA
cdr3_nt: TGCAGCGTTGACAAGGGGCTGCCAGATACGCAGTATTTT
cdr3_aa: CSVDKGLPDTQYF

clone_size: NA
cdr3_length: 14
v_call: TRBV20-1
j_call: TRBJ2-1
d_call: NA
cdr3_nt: TGCAGTGCTAGGACGCCTAGGTCGTACTCTGAGCAGTTCTTC
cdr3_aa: CSARTPRSYSEQFF

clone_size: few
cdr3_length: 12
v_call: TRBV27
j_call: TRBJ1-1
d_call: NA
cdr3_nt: TGTGCCAGCAGAGACACCTCCACTGAAGCTTTCTTT
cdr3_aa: CASRDTSTEAFF

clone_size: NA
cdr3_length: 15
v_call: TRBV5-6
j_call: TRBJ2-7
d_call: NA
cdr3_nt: TGTGCCAGCAGCTTGGTGGACAACCAGCCCTACGAGCAGTACTTC
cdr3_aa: CASSLVDNQPYEQYF

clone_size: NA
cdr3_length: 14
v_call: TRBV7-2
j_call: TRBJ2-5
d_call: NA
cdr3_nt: TGTGCCAGCAGAGGGAGACAGCCCCAAGAGACCCAGTACTTC
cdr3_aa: CASRGRQPQETQYF

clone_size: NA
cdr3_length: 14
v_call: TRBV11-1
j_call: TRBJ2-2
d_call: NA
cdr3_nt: TGTGCCAGCAGCCGAACGGGGTACACCGGGGAGCTGTTTTTT
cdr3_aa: CASSRTGYTGELFF

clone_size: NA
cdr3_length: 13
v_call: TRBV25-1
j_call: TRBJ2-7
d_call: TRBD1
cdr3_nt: TGTGCCACCAGGGGACAGGAGTCCTACGAGCAGTACTTC
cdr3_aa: CATRGQESYEQYF

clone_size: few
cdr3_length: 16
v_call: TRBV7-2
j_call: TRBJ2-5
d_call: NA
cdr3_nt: TGTGCCAGCAGCTTAGTTTTCGGGGTGGGACGGGGAGCCCAGTACTTC
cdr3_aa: CASSLVFGVGRGAQYF

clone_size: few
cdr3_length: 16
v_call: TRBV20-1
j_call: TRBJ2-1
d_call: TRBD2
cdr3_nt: TGCAGTGCTAGGTTGCGGGGAGGGAGCTCCTACAATGAGCAGTTCTTC
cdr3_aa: CSARLRGGSSYNEQFF